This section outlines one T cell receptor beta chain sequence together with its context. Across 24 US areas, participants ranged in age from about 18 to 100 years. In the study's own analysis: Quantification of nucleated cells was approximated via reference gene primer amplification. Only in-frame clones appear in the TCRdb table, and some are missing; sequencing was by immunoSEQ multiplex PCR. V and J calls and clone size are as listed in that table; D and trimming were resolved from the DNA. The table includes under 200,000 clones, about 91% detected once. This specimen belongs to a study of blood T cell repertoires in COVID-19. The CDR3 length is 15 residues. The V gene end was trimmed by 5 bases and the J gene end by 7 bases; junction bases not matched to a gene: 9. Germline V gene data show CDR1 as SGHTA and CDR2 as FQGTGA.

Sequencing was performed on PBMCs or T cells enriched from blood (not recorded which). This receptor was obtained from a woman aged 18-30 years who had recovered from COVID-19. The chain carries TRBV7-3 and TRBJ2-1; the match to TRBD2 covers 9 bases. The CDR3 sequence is CASSPSGRWLNEQFF. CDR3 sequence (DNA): TGTGCCAGCAGCCCAAGCGGGAGGTGGTTGAATGAGCAGTTCTTC.